Listed below are T cell receptor beta chains from one sample, sequenced in a study of T-cell memory formation after mild COVID-19. Via MiXCR, TCRdb re-called the 5' RACE reads, giving one row per CDR3 protein. The sample carries more than 150,000 distinct CDR3 sequences, 20% to 25% recorded once. Sample: PBMCs or a T cell subset sorted from them (not recorded which). The source is an adult woman who had mild COVID-19 (a few samples of this study predate the infection). Cell type and time point are not known. Each CDR3 is given with its conserved first and last residue. D genes are given only for firm matches. Clone size is shown for a subset of rows, as once, few, many or a class of expanded clone.

V gene: TRBV5-1; clone size: many; J gene: TRBJ1-1; D gene: -; CDR3 DNA: TGCGCCAGCAGCCCGGGACCTAACACTGAAGCTTTCTTT; CDR3 protein: CASSPGPNTEAFF
V gene: TRBV20-1; clone size: few; J gene: TRBJ2-7; D gene: TRBD2; CDR3 DNA: TGCAGTGCTAGAGATTTCGGGACTAGCGGATACGAGCAGTACTTC; CDR3 protein: CSARDFGTSGYEQYF
V gene: TRBV7-3; clone size: few; J gene: TRBJ1-3; D gene: -; CDR3 DNA: TGTGCCAGCAGCTTCCGGGACAGAAACACCATATATTTT; CDR3 protein: CASSFRDRNTIYF
V gene: TRBV7-9; clone size: few; J gene: TRBJ2-1; D gene: -; CDR3 DNA: TGTGCCAGCAGCCCACCGGACAGCAGCTCCTACAATGAGCAGTTCTTC; CDR3 protein: CASSPPDSSSYNEQFF
V gene: TRBV30; clone size: few; J gene: TRBJ2-2; D gene: -; CDR3 DNA: TGTGCCTGGAGTGGAGGGGTTGACGGGGAGCTGTTTTTT; CDR3 protein: CAWSGGVDGELFF
V gene: TRBV29-1; clone size: few; J gene: TRBJ2-5; D gene: TRBD2; CDR3 DNA: TGCAGCGTTGCCCCTTCCGGGGCGGGGGTCGTAGAGACCCAGTACTTC; CDR3 protein: CSVAPSGAGVVETQYF
V gene: TRBV7-8; clone size: -; J gene: TRBJ2-1; D gene: -; CDR3 DNA: TGTGCCAGCAGCTTAGGGGGGCGGCTCAGCTCCTACAATGAGCAGTTCTTC; CDR3 protein: CASSLGGRLSSYNEQFF
V gene: TRBV10-3; clone size: few; J gene: TRBJ2-3; D gene: -; CDR3 DNA: TGTGCCATCAGTGAAGGTCTGATGAACACAGATACGCAGTATTTT; CDR3 protein: CAISEGLMNTDTQYF
V gene: TRBV27; clone size: -; J gene: TRBJ2-7; D gene: -; CDR3 DNA: TGTGCCAGCAGTTTATCGCCACGCTACGAGCAGTACTTC; CDR3 protein: CASSLSPRYEQYF
V gene: TRBV3-1; clone size: few; J gene: TRBJ2-5; D gene: -; CDR3 DNA: TGTGCCAGCAGCCAGGGGGACTCTCAAGAGACCCAGTACTTC; CDR3 protein: CASSQGDSQETQYF